This T cell receptor beta chain was observed in a study of T-cell reconstitution after alpha-beta-depleted transplantation in children. General study points: From surviving recipient T cells and thymic progenitors came the high day-60 TCRbeta diversity observed in some patients. Several hundred expanded graft clones reportedly supplied alpha-beta T cells about two months after transplant. It was newly produced T cells that mostly accounted for T-cell counts and diversity one year after transplant.

The TCRbeta library was prepared with unique molecular identifiers. A single record per CDR3 protein comes from TCRdb applying MiXCR to the PCR reads. This table holds roughly 100,000 distinct CDR3 sequences, approximately 6% found once. Concerning this clonotype itself: Its cognate antigen is unknown.

The CDR3 is 18 amino acids. The germline CDR1 and CDR2 sequences are SGHRS and YFSETQ. V was pared by 8 bases and J by 2 bases, with 20 bases of the junction left unmatched. The source of this sequence is a female patient younger than 10 who had a stem cell transplant for Fanconi anemia, so the T cells may come from the graft donor. The chain has TRBV5-1 and TRBJ2-3, with TRBD2 matching over 7 bases. The sample here was PBMCs, mostly from graft donor cells, taken 60 days after TCRalphabeta/CD19-depleted stem cell transplant. CDR3 DNA: TGCGCCAGTATCGCGGGAGAGGGGAACCAACGACCCACAGATACGCAGTATTTT. Translating gives CASIAGEGNQRPTDTQYF.